One TCR beta chain is described in this entry. The record originates from a study of blood T cell repertoires in COVID-19. Germline CDR1 LNHDA, CDR2 SQIVND (reference sequence). Trimming shortened V by 0 bases and J by 6 bases, and 12 bases separated the two germline ends. The CDR3 length is 15 residues. Profiled with immunoSEQ multiplex PCR; TCRdb holds only in-frame clones, not every one. The sample lists some 260,000 clones; around 90% were seen once. Sequenced: peripheral blood. This receptor was taken from a human donor in a cohort sampled during active COVID-19. The chain joins TRBV19 to TRBJ1-5; D remains unclear. CDR3 loop: CASSIDNRSGQPQHF. Written as DNA, the CDR3 is TGTGCCAGTAGTATAGATAATAGGTCAGGTCAGCCCCAGCATTTT.